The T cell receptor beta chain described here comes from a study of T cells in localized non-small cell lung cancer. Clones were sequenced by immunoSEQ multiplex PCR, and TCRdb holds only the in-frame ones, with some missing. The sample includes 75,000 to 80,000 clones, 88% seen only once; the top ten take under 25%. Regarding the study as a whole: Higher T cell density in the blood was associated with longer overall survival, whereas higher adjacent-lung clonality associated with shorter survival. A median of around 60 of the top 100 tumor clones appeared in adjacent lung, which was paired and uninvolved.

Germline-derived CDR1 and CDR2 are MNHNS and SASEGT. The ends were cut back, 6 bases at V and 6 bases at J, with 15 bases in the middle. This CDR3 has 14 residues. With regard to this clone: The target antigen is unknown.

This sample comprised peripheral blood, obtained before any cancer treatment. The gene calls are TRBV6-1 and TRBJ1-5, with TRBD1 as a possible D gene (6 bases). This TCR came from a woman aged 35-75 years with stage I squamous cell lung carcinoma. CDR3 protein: CASRPGQRSQPQHF. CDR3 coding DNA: TGTGCCAGCAGACCGGGACAAAGGTCTCAGCCCCAGCATTTT.